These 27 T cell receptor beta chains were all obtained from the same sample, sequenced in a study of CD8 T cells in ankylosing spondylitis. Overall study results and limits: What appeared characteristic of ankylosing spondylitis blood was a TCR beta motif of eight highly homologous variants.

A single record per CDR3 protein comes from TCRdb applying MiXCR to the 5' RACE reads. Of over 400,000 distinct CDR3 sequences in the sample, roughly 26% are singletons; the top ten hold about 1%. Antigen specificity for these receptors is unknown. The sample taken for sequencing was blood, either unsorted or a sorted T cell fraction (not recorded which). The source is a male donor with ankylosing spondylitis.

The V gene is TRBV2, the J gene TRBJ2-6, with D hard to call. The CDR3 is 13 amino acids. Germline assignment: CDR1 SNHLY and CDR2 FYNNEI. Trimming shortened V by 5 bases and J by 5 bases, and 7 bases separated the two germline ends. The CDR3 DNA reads TGTGCCAGCAGTTCGGTTAGGGCCAACGTCCTGACTTTC. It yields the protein CASSSVRANVLTF.

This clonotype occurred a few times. The CDR3 nucleotides are TGTGCCATCAGGGGGGGGGGAAGCGGCAATGAGCAGTTCTTC. This codes for CAIRGGGSGNEQFF. V is TRBV10-3 and J is TRBJ2-1, with 7 nucleotides matching TRBD2. V dropped 6 bases and J dropped 6; count of bases not matched to a gene: 8. The CDR3 has 14 residues. The germline gives CDR1 ENHRY, CDR2 SYGVKD.

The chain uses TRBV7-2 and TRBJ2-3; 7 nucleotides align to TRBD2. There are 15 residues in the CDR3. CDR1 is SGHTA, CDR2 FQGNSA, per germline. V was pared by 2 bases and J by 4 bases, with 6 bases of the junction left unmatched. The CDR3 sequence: CASSLNGGSADTQYF. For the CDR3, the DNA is TGTGCCAGCAGCTTAAATGGCGGGAGCGCAGATACGCAGTATTTT.

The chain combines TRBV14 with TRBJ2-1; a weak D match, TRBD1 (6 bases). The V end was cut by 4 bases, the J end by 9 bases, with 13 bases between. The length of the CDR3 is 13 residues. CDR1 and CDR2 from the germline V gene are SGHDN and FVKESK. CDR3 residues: CASSLARGGEQFF. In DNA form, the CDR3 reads TGTGCCAGCAGCCTAGCCAGGGGCGGTGAGCAGTTCTTC.

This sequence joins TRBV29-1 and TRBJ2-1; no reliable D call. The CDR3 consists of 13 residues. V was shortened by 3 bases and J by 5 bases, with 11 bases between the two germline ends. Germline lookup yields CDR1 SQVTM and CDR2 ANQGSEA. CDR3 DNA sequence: TGCAGCGTTGATTCCTTGATGGACAATGAGCAGTTCTTC. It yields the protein CSVDSLMDNEQFF.

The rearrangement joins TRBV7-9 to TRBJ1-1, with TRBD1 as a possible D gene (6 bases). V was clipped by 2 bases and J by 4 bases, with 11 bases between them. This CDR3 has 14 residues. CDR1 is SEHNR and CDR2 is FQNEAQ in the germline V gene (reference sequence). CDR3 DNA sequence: TGTGCCAGCAGCTTAACAGGGTATGGCACTGAAGCTTTCTTT. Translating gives CASSLTGYGTEAFF.

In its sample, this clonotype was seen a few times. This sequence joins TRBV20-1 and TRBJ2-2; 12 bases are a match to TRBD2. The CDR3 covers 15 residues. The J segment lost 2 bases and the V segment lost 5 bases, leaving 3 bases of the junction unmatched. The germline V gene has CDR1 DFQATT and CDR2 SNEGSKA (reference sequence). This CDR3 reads CSAWTSGTNTGELFF. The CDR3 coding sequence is TGCAGTGCTTGGACTAGCGGGACCAACACCGGGGAGCTGTTTTTT.

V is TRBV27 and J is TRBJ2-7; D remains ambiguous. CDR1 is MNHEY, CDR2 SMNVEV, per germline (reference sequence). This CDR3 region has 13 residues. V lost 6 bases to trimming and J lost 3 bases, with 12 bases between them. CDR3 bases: TGTGCCAGCAGATCTAATCCCAACTACGAGCAGTACTTC. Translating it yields CASRSNPNYEQYF.

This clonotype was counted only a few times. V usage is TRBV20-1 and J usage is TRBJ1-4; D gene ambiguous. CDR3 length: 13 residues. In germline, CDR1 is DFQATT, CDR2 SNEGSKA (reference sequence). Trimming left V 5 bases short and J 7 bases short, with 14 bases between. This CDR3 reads CSARRAGGEKLFF. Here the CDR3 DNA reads TGCAGTGCTCGCCGGGCCGGAGGTGAAAAACTGTTTTTT.

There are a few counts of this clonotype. CDR3 protein: CSAALPGTGGDEAFF. In DNA, the CDR3 is TGCAGTGCCGCGCTTCCCGGGACAGGGGGAGATGAAGCTTTCTTT. The rearrangement joins TRBV20-1 to TRBJ1-1; TRBD1 matches 11 bases. Germline V gene data show CDR1 as DFQATT and CDR2 as SNEGSKA (reference sequence). Unmatched junction bases numbered 13, after V lost 6 bases and J lost 7 bases. The CDR3 contains 15 residues.

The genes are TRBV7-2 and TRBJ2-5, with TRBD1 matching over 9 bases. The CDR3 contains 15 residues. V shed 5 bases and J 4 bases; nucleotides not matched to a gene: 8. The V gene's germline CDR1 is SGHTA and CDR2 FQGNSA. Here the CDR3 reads CASSPPGQGTETQYF. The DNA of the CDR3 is TGTGCCAGCAGCCCCCCCGGACAGGGGACAGAGACCCAGTACTTC.

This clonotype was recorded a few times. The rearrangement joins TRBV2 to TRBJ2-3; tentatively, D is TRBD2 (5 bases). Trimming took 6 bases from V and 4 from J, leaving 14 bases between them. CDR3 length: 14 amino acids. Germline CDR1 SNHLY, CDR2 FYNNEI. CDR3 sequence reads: CASRTNSAADTQYF. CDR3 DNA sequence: TGTGCCAGCAGGACTAATTCCGCTGCAGATACGCAGTATTTT.

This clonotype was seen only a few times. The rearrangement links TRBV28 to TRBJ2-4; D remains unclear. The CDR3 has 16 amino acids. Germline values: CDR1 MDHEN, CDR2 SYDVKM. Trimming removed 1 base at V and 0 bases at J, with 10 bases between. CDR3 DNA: TGTGCCAGCAGTTTATATACCCAGGCAGCCAAAAACATTCAGTACTTC. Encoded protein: CASSLYTQAAKNIQYF.

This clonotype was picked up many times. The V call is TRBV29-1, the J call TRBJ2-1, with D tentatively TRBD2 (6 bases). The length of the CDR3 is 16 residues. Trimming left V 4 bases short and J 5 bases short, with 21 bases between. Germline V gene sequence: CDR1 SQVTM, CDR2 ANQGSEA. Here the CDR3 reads CSVARRGGNLDNEQFF. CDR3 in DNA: TGCAGCGTTGCAAGGCGCGGCGGGAACCTCGACAATGAGCAGTTCTTC.

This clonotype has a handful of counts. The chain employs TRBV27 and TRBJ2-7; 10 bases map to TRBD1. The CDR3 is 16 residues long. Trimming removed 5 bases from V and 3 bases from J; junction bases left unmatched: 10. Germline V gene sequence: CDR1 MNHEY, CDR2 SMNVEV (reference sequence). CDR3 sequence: CASSKDRDRGFYEQYF. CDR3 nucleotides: TGTGCCAGCAGTAAAGACCGGGACAGGGGATTCTACGAGCAGTACTTC.

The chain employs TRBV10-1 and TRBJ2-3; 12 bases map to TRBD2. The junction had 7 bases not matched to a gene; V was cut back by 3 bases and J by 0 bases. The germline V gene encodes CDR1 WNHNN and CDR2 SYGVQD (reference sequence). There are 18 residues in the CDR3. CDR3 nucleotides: TGCGCCAGCAGTGATCCGGGACTAGCGGGCCCGAGCACAGATACGCAGTATTTT. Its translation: CASSDPGLAGPSTDTQYF.

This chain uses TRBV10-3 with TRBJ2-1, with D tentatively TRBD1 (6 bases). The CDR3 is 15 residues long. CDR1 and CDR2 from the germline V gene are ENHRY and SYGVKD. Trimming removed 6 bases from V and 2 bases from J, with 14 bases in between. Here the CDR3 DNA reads TGTGCCATCAGCCCTCAGTCAGGGGCCTACAATGAGCAGTTCTTC. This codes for CAISPQSGAYNEQFF.

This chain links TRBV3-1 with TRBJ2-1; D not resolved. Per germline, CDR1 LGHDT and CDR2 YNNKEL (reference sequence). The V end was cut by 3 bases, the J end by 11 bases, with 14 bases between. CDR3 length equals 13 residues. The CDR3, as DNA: TGTGCCAGCAGCCACGCCGCCGCTTGGAAGCAGTTCTTC. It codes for CASSHAAAWKQFF.

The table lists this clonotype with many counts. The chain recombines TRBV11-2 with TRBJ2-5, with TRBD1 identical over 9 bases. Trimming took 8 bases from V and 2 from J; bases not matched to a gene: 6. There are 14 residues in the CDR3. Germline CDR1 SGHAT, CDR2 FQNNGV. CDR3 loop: CASSQDRGQETQYF. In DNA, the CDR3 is TGTGCCAGCTCTCAGGACAGGGGACAAGAGACCCAGTACTTC.

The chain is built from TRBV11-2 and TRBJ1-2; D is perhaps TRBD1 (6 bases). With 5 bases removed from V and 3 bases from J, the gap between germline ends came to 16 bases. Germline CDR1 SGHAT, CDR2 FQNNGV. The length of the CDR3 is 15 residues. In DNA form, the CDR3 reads TGTGCCAGCAGCCCGCGTTGGGGGCAGGACTATGGCTACACCTTC. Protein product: CASSPRWGQDYGYTF.

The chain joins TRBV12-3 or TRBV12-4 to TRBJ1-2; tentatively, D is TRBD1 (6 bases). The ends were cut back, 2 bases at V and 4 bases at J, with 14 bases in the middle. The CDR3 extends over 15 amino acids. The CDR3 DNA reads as TGTGCCAGCAGTTTAATTGGTCGGGGGCTCTATGGCTACACCTTC. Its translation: CASSLIGRGLYGYTF.

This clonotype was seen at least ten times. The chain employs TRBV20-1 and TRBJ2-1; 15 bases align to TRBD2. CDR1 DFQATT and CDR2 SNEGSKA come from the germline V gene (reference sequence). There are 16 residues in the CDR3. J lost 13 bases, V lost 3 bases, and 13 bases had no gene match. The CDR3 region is CSARPRTSGRAQSQFF. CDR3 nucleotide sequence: TGCAGTGCTAGGCCCCGGACTAGCGGGAGGGCCCAGTCCCAGTTCTTC.

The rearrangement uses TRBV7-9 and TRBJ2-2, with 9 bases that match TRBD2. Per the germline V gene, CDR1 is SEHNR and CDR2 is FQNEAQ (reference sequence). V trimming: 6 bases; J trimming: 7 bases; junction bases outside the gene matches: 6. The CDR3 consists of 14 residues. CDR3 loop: CASRVSGSGGELFF. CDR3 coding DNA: TGTGCCAGCAGAGTTAGCGGGAGCGGCGGGGAGCTGTTTTTT.

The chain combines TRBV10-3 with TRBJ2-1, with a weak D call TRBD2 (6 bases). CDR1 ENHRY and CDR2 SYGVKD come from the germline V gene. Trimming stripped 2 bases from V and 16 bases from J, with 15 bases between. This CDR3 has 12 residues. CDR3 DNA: TGTGCCATCAGTGAGCTCCGGGACTTGAAATTCTTC. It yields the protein CAISELRDLKFF.

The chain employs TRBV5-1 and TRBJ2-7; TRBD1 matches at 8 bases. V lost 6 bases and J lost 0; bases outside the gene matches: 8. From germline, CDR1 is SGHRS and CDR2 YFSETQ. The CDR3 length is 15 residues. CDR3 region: CASTGQGSGSYEQYF. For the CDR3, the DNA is TGCGCCAGCACCGGACAGGGAAGCGGCTCCTACGAGCAGTACTTC.

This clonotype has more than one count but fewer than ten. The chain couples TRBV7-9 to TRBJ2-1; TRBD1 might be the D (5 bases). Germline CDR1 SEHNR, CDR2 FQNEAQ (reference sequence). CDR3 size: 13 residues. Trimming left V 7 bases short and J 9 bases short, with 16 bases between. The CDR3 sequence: CASTHWGGVEQFF. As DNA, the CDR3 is TGTGCCAGCACTCACTGGGGCGGAGTTGAGCAGTTCTTC.

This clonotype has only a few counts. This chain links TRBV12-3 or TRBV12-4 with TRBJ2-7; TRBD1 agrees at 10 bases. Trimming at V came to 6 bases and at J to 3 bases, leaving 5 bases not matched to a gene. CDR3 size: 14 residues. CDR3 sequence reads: CASRPRTGGYEQYF. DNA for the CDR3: TGTGCCAGCAGACCTCGGACAGGGGGCTACGAGCAGTACTTC.